Presented here are 2 T cell receptor beta chains from one specimen sequenced in a study of blood T cell repertoires in COVID-19. Sequencing used immunoSEQ multiplex PCR; TCRdb keeps in-frame clones, though not all of them. The data show 140,000 to 150,000 clones, approximately 90% seen once. The material sequenced was peripheral blood. Receptors originate from a human donor with COVID-19, enrolled during active disease. The donor label of this sample is uncertain.

This chain links TRBV5-5 with TRBJ2-5; tentative D call: TRBD2 (5 bases). Per germline, CDR1 SGHKS and CDR2 YYEKEE (reference sequence). V lost 0 bases, J lost 7 bases, and 13 bases lay in between. This CDR3 is built from 14 residues. DNA of the CDR3: TGTGCCAGCAGCTTGGGTACCTTCCGGGGGACCCAGTACTTC. Translated, it gives CASSLGTFRGTQYF.

The V call is TRBV12-5, the J call TRBJ1-2, with no clear D. V lost 4 bases and J 4 bases, leaving 13 bases between the germline ends. In germline, CDR1 is LGHNT, CDR2 FRNRAP. The CDR3 is 14 amino acids. CDR3: CASGWELSPYGYTF. CDR3 DNA sequence: TGTGCTAGTGGTTGGGAGCTTTCCCCCTATGGCTACACCTTC.